This T cell receptor (beta chain) was captured in a study of T cells in Graves' hyperthyroidism and ophthalmopathy. The hyperthyroidism patients had all been newly diagnosed, and their disease duration was under 2 months. Their ages ranged from 18 to 65 years. The study, taken as a whole, reports: Ophthalmopathy, as predicted by the model, came a median about six months after the prediction. Stable hyperthyroidism was told apart from ophthalmopathy by a model built on 13 V-J features. Most clonotypes expanded in thyroid above 0.001 were likewise present in blood.

Amplification yielded TCR beta CDR3 regions, with RNA transcripts as the source. First-round RT-PCR of the TCR CDR3 relied on the HTBI primer set. TCRdb analysed the multiplex PCR reads with MiXCR anew, one entry per CDR3 protein. Here the sample spans approximately 430,000 distinct CDR3 sequences, 15% to 17% being singletons. This clonotype was seen many times. The target antigen is unknown. CDR3 length: 15 residues. V was clipped by 5 bases and J by 3 bases; unmatched bases: 5. Germline V CDR1 and CDR2: SGHVS, FQNEAQ. The source material was blood. The rearrangement uses TRBV7-8 and TRBJ2-3, with 10 positions matching TRBD2. The TCR was taken from a woman younger than 35 with Graves' hyperthyroidism. The CDR3 region is CASSPLAGETDTQYF. The CDR3 DNA follows: TGTGCCAGCAGCCCTCTAGCGGGAGAGACAGATACGCAGTATTTT. The full variable domain, rest sourced from reference TRBV7-8 and TRBJ2-3, is GAGVSQSPRYKVAKRGQDVALRCDPISGHVSLFWYQQALGQGPEFLTYFQNEAQLDKSGLPSDRFFAERPEGSVSTLKIQRTQQEDSAVYLCASSPLAGETDTQYFGPGTRLTVL.